The 8 T cell receptor beta chains in this list originate from one sample, sequenced in a study of T cells in Graves' hyperthyroidism and ophthalmopathy. Using RNA transcripts as the source, TCR beta CDR3 regions were amplified. TCR CDR3 underwent first-round RT-PCR with the HTBI primer set. MiXCR, applied by TCRdb to the multiplex PCR reads, yields one record per CDR3 protein. Counted here are under 350,000 distinct CDR3 sequences, roughly an eighth occurring once; the ten biggest clones make up 30% to 40%. Input material: blood. All receptors derive from a woman aged 40 to 50 with Graves' ophthalmopathy.

This clonotype came up a few times. The V call is TRBV27, the J call TRBJ1-6; D gene unclear. This CDR3 is built from 13 residues. Germline CDR1 is MNHEY and CDR2 is SMNVEV (reference sequence). V lost 5 bases and J 7 bases, leaving 9 bases between the germline ends. CDR3 DNA sequence: TGTGCCAGCAGTAAGGAGTGGAATTCACCCCTCCACTTT. This encodes CASSKEWNSPLHF.

This clonotype has at least ten counts. The chain links TRBV2 to TRBJ1-5, with TRBD1 matching over 10 bases. After removal of 7 bases from V and 0 bases from J, the junction contained 3 bases not matched to a gene. CDR1 SNHLY and CDR2 FYNNEI come from the germline V gene. This CDR3 has 15 amino acids. This chain's CDR3 is CASTRQGASNQPQHF. The CDR3 region has the DNA TGTGCCAGCACGAGACAGGGGGCTAGCAATCAGCCCCAGCATTTT.

V gene TRBV27 combines with J gene TRBJ2-2; D perhaps matches TRBD1 (6 bases). Germline V gene sequence: CDR1 MNHEY, CDR2 SMNVEV (reference sequence). The CDR3 runs 15 residues. The V end lost 5 bases, the J end lost 0 bases, and 10 bases lay between the germline ends. Here the CDR3 DNA reads TGTGCCAGCAGTATAAGGACAGCGAACACCGGGGAGCTGTTTTTT. Protein product: CASSIRTANTGELFF.

This clonotype was seen ten or more times. CDR3 amino acids: CSVEETGRKLFF. For the CDR3, the DNA is TGCAGCGTTGAAGAGACAGGGAGAAAACTGTTTTTT. The J gene is TRBJ1-4, the V gene TRBV29-1; TRBD1 agrees at 7 bases. V trimming: 0 bases; J trimming: 10 bases; junction bases outside the gene matches: 2. CDR3 size: 12 residues. Germline CDR1 and CDR2: SQVTM and ANQGSEA.

At least ten counts were recorded for this clonotype. The rearrangement joins TRBV6-2 or TRBV6-3 to TRBJ1-5, with D perhaps TRBD1 (5 bases). Germline lookup yields CDR1 MNHEY and CDR2 SVGEGT. The CDR3 is made up of 14 amino acids. Trimming cost V 8 bases and J 2 bases, with 13 bases left between them. CDR3 region: CASWGLGGNQPQHF. The CDR3 DNA reads as TGTGCCAGCTGGGGACTGGGTGGCAATCAGCCCCAGCATTTT.

This clonotype was counted many times. V usage is TRBV20-1 and J usage is TRBJ2-5, with 9 bases aligning to TRBD2. Germline V gene lookup returns CDR1 DFQATT and CDR2 SNEGSKA (reference sequence). Trimming took 5 bases from V and 1 from J; bases not matched to a gene: 2. The CDR3 runs to 13 residues. In nucleotides, the CDR3 is TGCAGTGCTTTGACTAGCGGCCAAGAGACCCAGTACTTC. This gives the protein CSALTSGQETQYF.

The chain has TRBV27 and TRBJ2-7; 9 bases fit TRBD1. The CDR3 is 16 amino acids. Trimming took 0 bases from V and 5 from J; bases not matched to a gene: 8. Germline CDR1 and CDR2: MNHEY and SMNVEV (reference sequence). The CDR3 DNA follows: TGTGCCAGCAGTTTATCGGGACAGGGCAGGAGCGACGAGCAGTACTTC. Translation: CASSLSGQGRSDEQYF.

This clonotype has a count of ten or more. The J gene is TRBJ2-1, the V gene TRBV28; D may be TRBD1 (5 bases). The CDR3 runs 14 residues. Germline V gives CDR1 MDHEN, CDR2 SYDVKM. V lost 2 bases and J lost 0, with 5 bases in between. The chain's CDR3 is CASSLDSSYNEQFF. The CDR3 nucleotides are TGTGCCAGCAGTTTAGACAGCTCCTACAATGAGCAGTTCTTC.